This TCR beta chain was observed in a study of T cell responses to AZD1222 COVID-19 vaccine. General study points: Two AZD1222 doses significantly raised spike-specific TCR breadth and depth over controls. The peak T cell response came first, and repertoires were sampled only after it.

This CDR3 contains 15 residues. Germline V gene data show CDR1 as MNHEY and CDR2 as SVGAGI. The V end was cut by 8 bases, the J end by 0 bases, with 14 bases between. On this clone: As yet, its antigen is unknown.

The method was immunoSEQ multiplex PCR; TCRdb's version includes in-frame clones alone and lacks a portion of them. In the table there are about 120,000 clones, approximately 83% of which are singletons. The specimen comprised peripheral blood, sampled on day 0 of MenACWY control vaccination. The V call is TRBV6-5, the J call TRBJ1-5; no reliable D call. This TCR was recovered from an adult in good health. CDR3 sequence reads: CASWGGRFSNQPQHF. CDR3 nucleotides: TGTGCCAGCTGGGGAGGGAGGTTTAGCAATCAGCCCCAGCATTTT.